This TCR beta chain is drawn from a study of CD8+ T cells in alopecia areata (dated 2018 in TCRdb). For the study in its entirety: Treated patients were enrolled in an open-label pilot trial of oral tofacitinib at 5 to 10 mg twice daily for moderate-to-severe alopecia areata. In humans, TCRbeta sequencing was performed on scalp tissue and on sorted CD4+ and CD8+ peripheral blood T cells from healthy controls and from patients with patchy or totalis/universalis alopecia areata. For the treated patients, the SALT score, which quantifies what percentage of scalp surface area is affected, served as the measure of disease severity. TCRbeta CDR3 regions were amplified by immunoSEQ multiplex PCR with 35 Vbeta forward and 13 Jbeta reverse primers. RNA came from the PAXgene miRNA kit for fixed scalp, the miRNeasy kit for PBMCs, and the RNeasy kit for mouse skin. Clonality in the scalp was compared among normal scalp (n=4), patchy alopecia areata scalp (n=8), and alopecia totalis/universalis scalp (n=8). Biopsies were taken from tofacitinib-treated patients at baseline and at 4 and 24 weeks of treatment, and a later scalp biopsy was taken in several of the tofacitinib-treated patients. Patients stayed on tofacitinib for 6 to 18 months and then had 6 months of follow-up off drug so that delayed response and recurrence could be assessed. High-throughput TCRbeta sequencing was used to examine T cell clonal expansion in alopecia areata in both the C3H/HeJ mouse model and human patients. Results and caveats for the whole study, not just this receptor: Tofacitinib significantly decreased scalp clonality and the number of expanded CD8+ clones among the top 100 scalp clones. Many expanded lesional clones were found to persist in scalp and blood during tofacitinib treatment, and relapse after treatment cessation may be partly explained by this persistence. Compared with normal scalp, lesional scalp had higher clonality and more expanded CD8+ clones, particularly in alopecia totalis/universalis, a pattern that suggests antigenic drive. Shared TCR sequences between patients were less evident than in mice, which may be partly attributable to HLA diversity in the patient population. Unlike mouse skin, which is dominated by gammadelta T cells, normal human skin has resident alphabeta T cells that are also sequenced, and this complicates analysis of the scalp TCR repertoire. The treated cohort was small, with a single nonresponder, so links between baseline CD8+ expansion and response need larger studies.

About this clone: Which antigen it targets is not known. No base qualities exist here, and no much larger clone lies one base off it.

V was cut back by 5 bases and J by 8 bases, leaving a gap of 16 bases between them. The CDR3 has 14 amino acids, counting the end cysteine and phenylalanine. Only the CDR3 DNA is retained, 42 bases long and in frame from the first base. For CDR1 and CDR2, the germline V gene lists MNHEY and SVGAGI. Receptors were amplified or captured by the immunoSEQ multiplex PCR assay. RNA was extracted from all samples and reverse transcribed into cDNA as template for TCR sequencing. First-strand cDNA was synthesized with SuperScript III using a 2:1 mix of oligo-dT and random hexamers. A synthetic immune receptor repertoire was used to measure amplification bias, and any remaining bias was corrected computationally. From the authors' description of their analysis: After raw reads were preprocessed to remove errors, the CDR3 was defined following IMGT conventions as running from the conserved cysteine to phenylalanine. To get clonality, Shannon entropy was normalized by log2 of the number of productive unique TCRs and the result was subtracted from 1. Whether each scalp clone was CD4 or CD8 was inferred by checking scalp TCRbeta sequences against the CD4 and CD8 repertoires from sorted blood. This immuneACCESS table, as held by TCRdb, lists in-frame sequences with V and J called but not all clones. Of the missing ones, under half trace to an unresolved V gene in checked studies; the others have no known cause. The DNA was the basis for D and trimming; V, J and clone size are from that table. The sample yields some 110,000 clones; roughly 55% were counted once. The ten largest clones take up about 12% of the sample.

Taken with the paper, the label for time point translates to: 20 to 30 weeks on oral tofacitinib. The sample's treatment or condition label, decoded: oral pan-JAK inhibitor, 5-10 mg twice daily. From alopecia areata patients, peripheral blood was collected along with lesional scalp punch biopsies. PBMCs were isolated by density centrifugation and stained for CD3, CD4 and CD8, after which CD4+ and CD8+ T cells were sorted on a FACSAria. The chain links TRBV6-5 with TRBJ2-1, with TRBD1 as a weak D call on 5 bases. The TCR comes from a human donor with alopecia areata. Sample: CD8+ T cells sorted from blood, taken at week 24, from a patient treated with tofacitinib. The bases are TGTGCCAGCAGTAATGGGCAGGGAATCGATGAGCAGTTCTTC. The encoded protein is CASSNGQGIDEQFF.